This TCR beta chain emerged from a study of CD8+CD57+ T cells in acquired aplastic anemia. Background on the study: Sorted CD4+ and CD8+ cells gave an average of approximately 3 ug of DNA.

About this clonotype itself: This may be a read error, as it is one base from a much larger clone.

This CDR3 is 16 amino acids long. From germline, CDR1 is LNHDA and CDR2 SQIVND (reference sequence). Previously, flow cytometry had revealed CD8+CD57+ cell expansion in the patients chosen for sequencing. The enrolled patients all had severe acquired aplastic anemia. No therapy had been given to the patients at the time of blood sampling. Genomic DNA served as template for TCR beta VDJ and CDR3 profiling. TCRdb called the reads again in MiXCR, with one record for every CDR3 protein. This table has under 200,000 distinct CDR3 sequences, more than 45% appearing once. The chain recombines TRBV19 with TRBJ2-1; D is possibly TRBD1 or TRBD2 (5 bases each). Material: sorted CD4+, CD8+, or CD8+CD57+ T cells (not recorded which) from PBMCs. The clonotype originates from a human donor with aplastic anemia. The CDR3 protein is CACSIYRWDGGNEQFF. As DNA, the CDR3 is TGTGCCTGTAGTATTTACCGGTGGGACGGAGGCAATGAGCAGTTCTTC.